These 10 T cell receptor beta chains came from one sample sequenced in a study of T cells in Graves' hyperthyroidism and ophthalmopathy. Amplified regions were TCR beta CDR3 sequences from RNA transcripts. During a first-round RT-PCR of the TCR CDR3, the HTBI primer set was used. Each CDR3 protein gets one entry after TCRdb re-called the multiplex PCR reads with MiXCR. The sample holds a few hundred thousand distinct CDR3 sequences, more than 12% seen once. Sequences were obtained from blood. These receptors all stem from a young woman with Graves' hyperthyroidism.

This clonotype was counted at least ten times. The chain is built from TRBV7-9 and TRBJ2-7; the D gene is possibly TRBD1 (6 bases). V was cut by 4 bases and J by 2 bases, with 15 bases left in between. Germline loops: CDR1 SEHNR, CDR2 FQNEAQ (reference sequence). This CDR3 region has 15 residues. The CDR3 sequence: CASSSRQVLTYEQYF. For the CDR3, the DNA is TGTGCCAGCAGCTCCCGACAGGTTCTCACCTACGAGCAGTACTTC.

This chain connects TRBV6-1 to TRBJ2-7; D is possibly TRBD2 (6 bases). V lost 10 bases to trimming and J lost 5 bases, with 21 bases between them. The CDR3 totals 14 residues. Germline CDR1 MNHNS, CDR2 SASEGT. Written as DNA, the CDR3 is TGTGCCACCATCTCCGGGGGAGCTAACGACGAGCAGTACTTC. It encodes CATISGGANDEQYF.

This rearrangement joins TRBV28 to TRBJ1-2; 12 bases map to TRBD1. CDR1 is MDHEN, CDR2 SYDVKM, per germline. V lost 3 bases to trimming and J lost 8 bases; unmatched junction nucleotides: 7. The CDR3 spans 15 residues. CDR3 protein: CASSFGGQGARGYTF. CDR3 DNA sequence: TGTGCCAGCAGTTTCGGGGGACAGGGGGCGCGAGGCTACACCTTC.

This clonotype showed up many times. The chain recombines TRBV3-1 with TRBJ2-1; TRBD2 matches 16 bases. The CDR3 has 18 residues. V gave up 2 bases and J gave up 8 bases; unmatched junction bases: 9. Germline V gene lookup returns CDR1 LGHDT and CDR2 YNNKEL (reference sequence). For the CDR3, the DNA is TGTGCCAGCAGCCAATCGGACGGGACTAGCGGGAGGGACTATGAGCAGTTCTTC. Translation gives CASSQSDGTSGRDYEQFF.

In its sample, this clonotype was seen many times. V gene TRBV20-1 combines with J gene TRBJ2-7, with 8 bases identical to TRBD1. Germline loops: CDR1 DFQATT, CDR2 SNEGSKA (reference sequence). The ends lost 5 bases at V and 0 bases at J; junction bases unmatched: 12. This CDR3 comprises 16 residues. The CDR3 nucleotides read TGCAGTGCTGATACTAAGGGACAGGCGAACTCCTACGAGCAGTACTTC. Its protein product is CSADTKGQANSYEQYF.

This clonotype was detected ten times or more. This chain uses TRBV28 with TRBJ1-2, with D hard to call. V was trimmed by 3 bases and J by 3 bases, leaving 8 bases between them. Germline loops: CDR1 MDHEN, CDR2 SYDVKM. The CDR3 consists of 13 residues. The DNA of the CDR3 is TGTGCCAGCAGTTTGGCCAGAGACTATGGCTACACCTTC. It yields the protein CASSLARDYGYTF.

This clonotype appeared many times. The chain couples TRBV12-3 or TRBV12-4 to TRBJ2-7, with D tentatively TRBD2 (6 bases). This CDR3 has 13 amino acids. V was clipped by 7 bases and J by 0 bases, with 10 bases between them. The chain's CDR3 is CASTYGSSYEQYF. The CDR3 coding sequence is TGTGCCAGCACTTACGGGAGCTCCTACGAGCAGTACTTC.

This clonotype came up many times. This chain links TRBV27 with TRBJ2-7; TRBD1 matches 7 bases. The CDR3 loop spans 15 amino acids. Germline assignment: CDR1 MNHEY and CDR2 SMNVEV (reference sequence). With V trimmed by 5 bases and J by 2 bases, 9 bases remained unmatched. CDR3 coding DNA: TGTGCCAGCAGTCCGCGGACAGGTACGACCTACGAGCAGTACTTC. This codes for CASSPRTGTTYEQYF.

V usage is TRBV2 and J usage is TRBJ2-5; the D is unclear. The CDR3 totals 11 residues. The germline V gene has CDR1 SNHLY and CDR2 FYNNEI. Trimming took 1 base from V and 7 from J, leaving 4 bases between them. The CDR3 is CASSEEGTQYF. The CDR3 DNA is TGTGCCAGCAGTGAAGAAGGGACCCAGTACTTC.

The chain has TRBV4-1 and TRBJ2-7; 15 nucleotides agree with TRBD2. CDR3 length: 17 amino acids. Germline V gene sequence: CDR1 MGHRA, CDR2 YSYEKL. The V segment lost 5 bases and the J segment 5 bases; nucleotides outside the gene matches: 10. The DNA for the CDR3 is TGCGCCAGCAGCGCCGGGACTAGCGGGAGGCCCCCACACGAGCAGTACTTC. It specifies CASSAGTSGRPPHEQYF.